This TCR beta chain was obtained from a study of cytomegalovirus exposure and HLA in healthy donors. Findings of the study overall: Common viral pathogens (according to a later analysis) appeared linked to several of the most significant clusters. Cytomegalovirus association was assigned to over 150 TCR beta chains. The majority of TCR sequences were rare, yet some public TCRs appeared in many donors.

This clone was detected a few times. Its antigen is not known. Vbeta (60) and Jbeta (13) primers were used in the PCR. Clones were sequenced by immunoSEQ multiplex PCR, and TCRdb holds only the in-frame ones, with some missing. The data contain roughly 120,000 clones, more than 60% of them singletons. Trimming stripped 6 bases from V and 1 base from J, with 16 bases between. This CDR3 comprises 15 residues. Germline loops: CDR1 MDHEN, CDR2 SYDVKM. This sequence joins TRBV28 and TRBJ2-7, with unresolved D. What was sequenced was PBMCs. The source of this sequence is a middle-aged woman in good health and CMV-seropositive. The CDR3 sequence: CASSSPAGESYEQYF. DNA of the CDR3: TGTGCCAGCAGCTCCCCGGCAGGTGAGTCCTACGAGCAGTACTTC.